Here is one T cell receptor beta chain with its context. The junction had 8 bases not matched to a gene; V was cut back by 4 bases and J by 1 base. The CDR3 totals 15 residues. Germline-derived CDR1 and CDR2 are SGDLS and YYNGEE. The record originates from a study of beta chain features in type 1 diabetes. Expressed TCRB transcripts were sequenced, since all the RNA that had been isolated was reverse transcribed. Generated by immunoSEQ multiplex PCR, the TCRdb table keeps only in-frame clones and is missing some. The sample holds under 500,000 clones; about 30% are singletons and the top ten take 0.065%.

V gene TRBV9 combines with J gene TRBJ2-7, with 7 bases aligning to TRBD1. The clonotype was recovered from a man aged 18 to 29 in good health. Sequencing input: naive CD4+ T cells from blood. The chain's CDR3 is CASSPRQGLSYEQYF. DNA of the CDR3: TGTGCCAGCAGCCCCCGACAGGGATTATCCTACGAGCAGTACTTC.